The 28 T cell receptor beta chains below were found in one sample sequenced in a study of blood T cell repertoires in COVID-19. This table comes from immunoSEQ multiplex PCR, and its TCRdb copy is limited to in-frame clones, with some not included. The sample has 150,000 to 200,000 clones; roughly four fifths are singletons. Sequenced sample: peripheral blood. The receptor source for this set is a woman older than 75 with COVID-19, enrolled during active disease.

This chain links TRBV7-3 with TRBJ2-1; 10 bases agree with TRBD1. The J segment lost 9 bases and the V segment lost 4 bases, leaving 9 bases of the junction unmatched. CDR1 and CDR2 (germline): SGHTA, FQGTGA. This CDR3 is 15 amino acids long. CDR3 bases: TGTGCCAGCAGCTACGACAGGGGGCCCGGGAGTGAGCAGTTCTTC. It specifies CASSYDRGPGSEQFF.

The chain carries TRBV11-2 and TRBJ2-7, with 8 bases identical to TRBD2. Germline assignment: CDR1 SGHAT and CDR2 FQNNGV. V lost 5 bases to trimming and J lost 1 base; unmatched junction nucleotides: 4. This CDR3 has 14 amino acids. In nucleotides, the CDR3 is TGTGCCAGCAGCCGGACTAGCCCGTCCTACGAGCAGTACTTC. It specifies CASSRTSPSYEQYF.

This clone was detected once. The V and J genes are TRBV7-3 and TRBJ1-1, with a possible D match to TRBD1 (6 bases). Germline CDR1 and CDR2: SGHTA and FQGTGA. CDR3 length: 14 residues. Trimming pared 2 bases from V and 1 base from J, leaving 8 bases between. This chain's CDR3 is CASSLLGQNTEAFF. CDR3 coding DNA: TGTGCCAGCAGCTTACTGGGACAGAACACTGAAGCTTTCTTT.

The genes are TRBV7-3 and TRBJ2-7, with D possibly matching TRBD2 (5 bases). The CDR3 totals 14 residues. V was clipped by 1 base and J by 3 bases, with 10 bases between them. Germline assignment: CDR1 SGHTA and CDR2 FQGTGA. The CDR3 region is CASSLSAGGYEQYF. In nucleotides, the CDR3 is TGTGCCAGCAGCTTAAGCGCAGGAGGCTACGAGCAGTACTTC.

V gene TRBV18 combines with J gene TRBJ1-6; D gene ambiguous. Germline-derived CDR1 and CDR2 are KGHSH and LQKENI. The length of the CDR3 is 16 residues. The V and J ends lost 3 bases and 10 bases respectively, with 19 bases between them. The CDR3 coding sequence is TGTGCCAGCTCACCCATTGAGGCGGGCTCGGACTCACCCCTCCACTTT. It translates to CASSPIEAGSDSPLHF.

This clone was seen only once. The gene calls are TRBV2 and TRBJ2-4; D perhaps matches TRBD1 (7 bases). The germline V and J ends were trimmed by 8 bases and 5 bases, with 13 bases remaining between them. The CDR3 has 13 residues. Germline V lookup: CDR1 SNHLY, CDR2 FYNNEI. Here the CDR3 DNA reads TGTGCCAGCGCGCGGGACAGCGAAAACATTCAGTACTTC. Residues: CASARDSENIQYF.

This chain joins TRBV6-5 and TRBJ1-4, with 10 bases fitting TRBD1. The J segment lost 7 bases and the V segment lost 6 bases, leaving 5 bases of the junction unmatched. The CDR3 has 14 residues. The germline V gene encodes CDR1 MNHEY and CDR2 SVGAGI. CDR3 nucleotides: TGTGCCAGCAGGCCCGGGACAGGGGTTGAAAAACTGTTTTTT. Protein: CASRPGTGVEKLFF.

This chain links TRBV2 with TRBJ1-2, with TRBD1 matching 7 bases. CDR3 length equals 15 residues. Trimming took 3 bases from V and 4 from J; bases not matched to a gene: 8. Germline V lookup: CDR1 SNHLY, CDR2 FYNNEI. The CDR3 nucleotides are TGTGCCAGCAGTGACCGGGACAGCCTCTTCTATGGCTACACCTTC. It is translated as CASSDRDSLFYGYTF.

V usage is TRBV7-9 and J usage is TRBJ2-5; D is undetermined. There are 15 residues in the CDR3. Looked up from germline, CDR1 is SEHNR and CDR2 is FQNEAQ (reference sequence). The V and J ends lost 0 bases and 5 bases respectively, with 13 bases between them. This CDR3 reads CASSLALLAKETQYF. CDR3 nucleotides: TGTGCCAGCAGCTTAGCGCTCTTAGCAAAGGAGACCCAGTACTTC.

This clone has more than one count but fewer than ten. The chain recombines TRBV27 with TRBJ2-7; 7 nucleotides agree with TRBD1. CDR1 and CDR2 from the germline V gene are MNHEY and SMNVEV (reference sequence). The CDR3 loop spans 14 amino acids. With V trimmed by 6 bases and J by 4 bases, 9 bases remained unmatched. In DNA form, the CDR3 reads TGTGCCAGCAGCCCCTACAGGGGCGTATACGAGCAGTACTTC. This sequence encodes CASSPYRGVYEQYF.

The chain couples TRBV9 to TRBJ1-1; D is unresolved. V was cut by 1 base and J by 0 bases, with 4 bases left in between. The CDR3 is 13 amino acids. Germline loops: CDR1 SGDLS, CDR2 YYNGEE. CDR3 region: CASSVSMNTEAFF. CDR3 bases: TGTGCCAGCAGCGTATCAATGAACACTGAAGCTTTCTTT.

The CDR3 is CASSQDLRENTEAFF. DNA of the CDR3: TGTGCCAGCAGCCAAGATCTCAGGGAGAACACTGAAGCTTTCTTT. The gene calls are TRBV3-1 (or the pseudogene TRBV3-2) and TRBJ1-1; D may be TRBD1 (5 bases). CDR1 is LGHDT, CDR2 YNNKEL, per germline (reference sequence). The CDR3 has 15 residues. V dropped 0 bases and J dropped 1 base, with 9 bases sitting between them.

The V gene is TRBV28, the J gene TRBJ2-7; D gene unclear. Germline V gene data show CDR1 as MDHEN and CDR2 as SYDVKM. This CDR3 is 14 amino acids long. The V gene lost 4 bases and the J gene lost 2 bases, with 12 bases spanning the gap. Written as DNA, the CDR3 is TGTGCCAGCAGTTCGTTCTCTCACACCTACGAGCAGTACTTC. As protein: CASSSFSHTYEQYF.

V is TRBV19 and J is TRBJ2-1, with D tentatively TRBD1 (6 bases). The CDR3 contains 16 residues. V dropped 4 bases and J dropped 2 bases, with 15 bases sitting between them. Germline assignment: CDR1 LNHDA and CDR2 SQIVND (reference sequence). The CDR3 sequence: CASSTQGKVAYNEQFF. The CDR3 bases are TGTGCCAGTAGTACCCAGGGGAAGGTTGCCTACAATGAGCAGTTCTTC.

This clone was seen a handful of times. The J gene is TRBJ1-3, the V gene TRBV10-3; the match to TRBD1 covers 9 bases. V shed 0 bases, J shed 0 bases, and the junction held 3 bases outside the gene matches. This CDR3 region has 17 residues. Germline-derived CDR1 and CDR2 are ENHRY and SYGVKD. The CDR3 region has the DNA TGTGCCATCAGTGAGTCAAGGGGACAGGGCTCTGGAAACACCATATATTTT. This translates into CAISESRGQGSGNTIYF.

The gene calls are TRBV6-1 and TRBJ2-3; 10 nucleotides match TRBD2. This CDR3 contains 15 residues. CDR1 is MNHNS and CDR2 is SASEGT in the germline V gene. The V segment lost 3 bases and the J segment 9 bases; nucleotides outside the gene matches: 9. CDR3 region: CASSELAGGSGTQYF. CDR3 bases: TGTGCCAGCAGTGAGTTAGCGGGGGGTAGCGGGACGCAGTATTTT.

V gene TRBV7-2 combines with J gene TRBJ2-7, with TRBD2 as a possible D gene (5 bases). V was clipped by 3 bases and J by 0 bases, with 15 bases between them. The germline V gene has CDR1 SGHTA and CDR2 FQGNSA. The CDR3 contains 16 residues. The CDR3 region is CASSFDPGLSSYEQYF. The CDR3 nucleotides read TGTGCCAGCAGCTTTGATCCGGGATTAAGCTCCTACGAGCAGTACTTC.

The chain combines TRBV29-1 with TRBJ2-2; D is possibly TRBD1 (5 bases). The germline CDR1 and CDR2 sequences are SQVTM and ANQGSEA. Trimming stripped 7 bases from V and 0 bases from J, with 18 bases between. The CDR3 is 16 residues long. The DNA for the CDR3 is TGCAGCGCTTTAGGGGAAGCGAAAACGAACACCGGGGAGCTGTTTTTT. It codes for CSALGEAKTNTGELFF.

The chain is built from TRBV10-3 and TRBJ2-3; TRBD1 matches 7 bases. Germline lookup yields CDR1 ENHRY and CDR2 SYGVKD. The V and J ends lost 10 bases and 1 base, in that order; junction bases with no gene match: 11. The CDR3 is made up of 15 amino acids. This CDR3 is CATLPRGRGTDTQYF. Here the CDR3 DNA reads TGTGCCACCCTACCGAGGGGGCGCGGCACAGATACGCAGTATTTT.

This clone was seen only a few times. J is TRBJ1-5 and V is TRBV27, with D perhaps TRBD1 (6 bases). The CDR3 is 16 amino acids. CDR1 is MNHEY, CDR2 SMNVEV, per germline (reference sequence). Trimming stripped 2 bases from V and 10 bases from J, with 21 bases between. This CDR3 reads CASSLSWAGVNRPQHF. CDR3 bases: TGTGCCAGCAGTTTAAGTTGGGCAGGGGTCAACAGACCCCAGCATTTT.

The rearrangement links TRBV5-1 to TRBJ2-2, with D possibly being TRBD1 (5 bases). Germline CDR1 SGHRS, CDR2 YFSETQ. V gave up 3 bases and J gave up 5 bases, with 8 bases separating them. The CDR3 consists of 13 residues. The CDR3 sequence is CASSSQGTGELFF. The DNA of the CDR3 is TGCGCCAGCAGCTCCCAGGGAACCGGGGAGCTGTTTTTT.

This clone was counted a single time. The genes are TRBV6-5 and TRBJ1-2, with 7 bases aligning to TRBD1. The germline V gene encodes CDR1 MNHEY and CDR2 SVGAGI. After removal of 5 bases from V and 2 bases from J, the junction contained 8 bases not matched to a gene. The CDR3 consists of 15 residues. CDR3 sequence reads: CASSLARGSNYGYTF. The DNA of the CDR3 is TGTGCCAGCAGTCTGGCCAGGGGGAGCAACTATGGCTACACCTTC.

The chain carries TRBV7-9 and TRBJ1-1, with D hard to call. The CDR3 covers 13 residues. Germline loops: CDR1 SEHNR, CDR2 FQNEAQ (reference sequence). Trimming cost V 4 bases and J 5 bases, with 11 bases left between them. The CDR3, as DNA: TGTGCCAGCAGCTCCAGAAGGGAGACTGAAGCTTTCTTT. Its translation: CASSSRRETEAFF.

V is TRBV30 and J is TRBJ2-3; TRBD2 matches at 9 bases. Germline trimming cut 3 bases from V and 3 bases from J; bases unmatched to any gene: 4. Per germline, CDR1 GTSNPN and CDR2 SVGIG (reference sequence). There are 14 residues in the CDR3. The CDR3 DNA follows: TGTGCCTGGAGGCGGGGGGGAAGTACAGATACGCAGTATTTT. Translated: CAWRRGGSTDTQYF.

The chain links TRBV18 to TRBJ1-3, with D tentatively TRBD1 (6 bases). The CDR3 runs 14 residues. The germline V gene encodes CDR1 KGHSH and CDR2 LQKENI. V was shortened by 3 bases and J by 3 bases, with 9 bases between the two germline ends. CDR3 region: CASSPQGFGNTIYF. For the CDR3, the DNA is TGTGCCAGCTCACCGCAGGGGTTTGGAAACACCATATATTTT.

The chain employs TRBV5-1 and TRBJ2-3; 7 bases map to TRBD2. CDR1 and CDR2 from the germline V gene are SGHRS and YFSETQ. This CDR3 has 16 residues. V lost 3 bases and J lost 4; bases outside the gene matches: 11. CDR3 in amino acids: CASSYASGNYADTQYF. The CDR3 coding sequence is TGCGCCAGCAGCTATGCTAGCGGAAATTATGCAGATACGCAGTATTTT.

The chain joins TRBV7-2 to TRBJ1-1; no definite D call. CDR1 is SGHTA and CDR2 is FQGNSA in the germline V gene. This CDR3 has 14 residues. The V and J ends lost 1 base and 1 base respectively, with 7 bases between them. In DNA, the CDR3 is TGTGCCAGCAGCTTAGAAGGGAGGAACACTGAAGCTTTCTTT. Translation: CASSLEGRNTEAFF. The whole variable domain, filled in from reference TRBV7-2 and TRBJ1-1, reads GAGVSQSPSNKVTEKGKDVELRCDPISGHTALYWYRQSLGQGLEFLIYFQGNSAPDKSGLPSDRFSAERTGGSVSTLTIQRTQQEDSAVYLCASSLEGRNTEAFFGQGTRLTVV.

The chain links TRBV5-8 to TRBJ1-4; D possibly corresponds to TRBD1 (6 bases). V was cut by 3 bases and J by 7 bases, with 19 bases left in between. CDR1 is SGHTS, CDR2 YDEGEE, per germline. The CDR3 length is 16 residues. The CDR3 DNA sequence: TGTGCCAGCAGCTCGGGCCTACAGGGATGGGGTGAAAAACTGTTTTTT. It yields the protein CASSSGLQGWGEKLFF.